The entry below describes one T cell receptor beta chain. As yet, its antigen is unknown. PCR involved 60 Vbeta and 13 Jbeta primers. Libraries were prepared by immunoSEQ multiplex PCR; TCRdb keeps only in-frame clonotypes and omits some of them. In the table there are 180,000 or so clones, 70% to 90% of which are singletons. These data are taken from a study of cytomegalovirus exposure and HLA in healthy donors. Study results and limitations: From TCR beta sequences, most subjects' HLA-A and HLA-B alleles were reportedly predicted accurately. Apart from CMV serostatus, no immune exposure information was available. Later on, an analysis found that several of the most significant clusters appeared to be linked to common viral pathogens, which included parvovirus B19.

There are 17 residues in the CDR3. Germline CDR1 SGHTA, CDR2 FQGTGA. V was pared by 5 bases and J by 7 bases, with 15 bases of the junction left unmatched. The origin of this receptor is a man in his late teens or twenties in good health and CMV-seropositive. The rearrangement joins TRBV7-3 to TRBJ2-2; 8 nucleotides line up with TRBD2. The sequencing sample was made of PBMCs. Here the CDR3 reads CASSRATAGGVGGELFF. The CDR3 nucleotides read TGTGCCAGCAGCCGAGCTACGGCGGGGGGTGTTGGCGGGGAGCTGTTTTTT.